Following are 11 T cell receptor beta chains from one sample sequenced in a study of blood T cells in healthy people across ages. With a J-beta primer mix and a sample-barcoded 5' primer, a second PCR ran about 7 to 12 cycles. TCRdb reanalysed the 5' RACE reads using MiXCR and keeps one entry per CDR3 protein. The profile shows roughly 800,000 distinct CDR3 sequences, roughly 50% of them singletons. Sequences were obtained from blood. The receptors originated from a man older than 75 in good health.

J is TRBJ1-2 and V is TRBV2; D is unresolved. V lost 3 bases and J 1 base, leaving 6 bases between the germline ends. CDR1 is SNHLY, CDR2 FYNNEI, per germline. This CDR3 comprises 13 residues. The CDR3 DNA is TGTGCCAGCAGTGAGGCAGTTAACTATGGCTACACCTTC. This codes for CASSEAVNYGYTF. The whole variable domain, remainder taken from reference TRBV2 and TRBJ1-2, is EPEVTQTPSHQVTQMGQEVILRCVPISNHLYFYWYRQILGQKVEFLVSFYNNEISEKSEIFDDQFSVERPDGSNFTLKIRSTKLEDSAMYFCASSEAVNYGYTFGSGTRLTVV.

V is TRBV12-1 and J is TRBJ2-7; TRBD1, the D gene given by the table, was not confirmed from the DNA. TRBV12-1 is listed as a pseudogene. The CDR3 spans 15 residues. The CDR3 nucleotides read TGTGCCAGCAGCGCCCGGGAGGCTGGCTCCTACGAGCAGTACTTC. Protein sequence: CASSAREAGSYEQYF.

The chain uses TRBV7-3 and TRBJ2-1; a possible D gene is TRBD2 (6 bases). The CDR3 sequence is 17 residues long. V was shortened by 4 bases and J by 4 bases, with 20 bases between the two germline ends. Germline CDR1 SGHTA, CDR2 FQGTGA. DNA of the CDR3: TGTGCCAGCAGCTCGACAGCGGGCCAGGGTCATTACAATGAGCAGTTCTTC. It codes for CASSSTAGQGHYNEQFF.

CDR3 residues: CATSDKRQGFTANVLTF. The CDR3 DNA sequence: TGTGCCACCAGTGATAAACGGCAGGGGTTTACGGCCAACGTCCTGACTTTC. The chain recombines TRBV24-1 with TRBJ2-6; perhaps TRBD1 as D (6 bases). V lost 3 bases and J lost 6, with 17 bases in between. The CDR3 has 17 residues. Per germline, CDR1 KGHDR and CDR2 SFDVKD.

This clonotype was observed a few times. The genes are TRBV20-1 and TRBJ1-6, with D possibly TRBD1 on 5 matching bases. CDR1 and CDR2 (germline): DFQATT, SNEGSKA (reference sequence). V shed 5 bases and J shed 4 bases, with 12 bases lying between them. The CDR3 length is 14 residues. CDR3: CSAAGTAYNSPLHF. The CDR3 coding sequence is TGCAGTGCTGCCGGGACTGCATATAATTCACCCCTCCACTTT.

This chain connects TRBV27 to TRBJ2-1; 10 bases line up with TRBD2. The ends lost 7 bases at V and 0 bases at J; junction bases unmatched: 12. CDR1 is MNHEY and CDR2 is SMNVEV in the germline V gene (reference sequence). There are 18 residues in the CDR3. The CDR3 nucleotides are TGTGCCAGCACCTCAGCGGGAGGGATACATAGCTCCTACAATGAGCAGTTCTTC. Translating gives CASTSAGGIHSSYNEQFF.

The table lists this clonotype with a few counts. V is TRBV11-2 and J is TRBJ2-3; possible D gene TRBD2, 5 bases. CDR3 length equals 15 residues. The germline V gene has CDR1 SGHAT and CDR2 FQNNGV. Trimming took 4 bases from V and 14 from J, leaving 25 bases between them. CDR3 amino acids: CASSSPRGTNRYAYF. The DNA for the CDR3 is TGTGCCAGCAGCTCCCCACGGGGTACGAACAGATACGCGTATTTT. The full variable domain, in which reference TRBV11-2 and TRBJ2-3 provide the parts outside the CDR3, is EAGVAQSPRYKIIEKRQSVAFWCNPISGHATLYWYQQILGQGPKLLIQFQNNGVVDDSQLPKDRFSAERLKGVDSTLKIQPAKLEDSAVYLCASSSPRGTNRYAYFGPGTRLTVL.

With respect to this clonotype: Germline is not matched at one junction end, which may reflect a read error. The chain's CDR3 is CTSSPRGTRGDEQFF. CDR3 DNA: TGTACCAGCAGCCCTCGAGGGACCCGAGGCGATGAGCAGTTCTTC. The rearrangement links TRBV11-2 to TRBJ2-1; D possibly matches TRBD1 or TRBD2 (5 bases each). Germline loops: CDR1 SGHAT, CDR2 FQNNGV. This CDR3 is 15 amino acids long.

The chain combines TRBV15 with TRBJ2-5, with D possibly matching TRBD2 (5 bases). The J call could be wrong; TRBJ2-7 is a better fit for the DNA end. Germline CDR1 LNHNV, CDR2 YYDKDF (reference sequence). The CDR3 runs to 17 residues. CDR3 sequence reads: CATSRDYGHLKEGEQYF. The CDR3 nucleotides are TGTGCCACCAGCAGAGATTATGGGCATCTGAAAGAGGGCGAGCAGTACTTC.

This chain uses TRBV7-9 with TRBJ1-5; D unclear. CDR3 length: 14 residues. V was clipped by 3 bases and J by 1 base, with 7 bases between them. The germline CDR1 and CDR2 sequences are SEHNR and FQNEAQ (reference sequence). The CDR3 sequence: CASSFEGSNQPQHF. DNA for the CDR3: TGTGCCAGCAGCTTTGAGGGAAGCAATCAGCCCCAGCATTTT.

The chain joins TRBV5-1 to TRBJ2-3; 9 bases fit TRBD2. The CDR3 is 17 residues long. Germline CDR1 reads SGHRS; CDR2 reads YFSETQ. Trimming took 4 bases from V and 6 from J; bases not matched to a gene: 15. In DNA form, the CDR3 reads TGCGCCAGCAGCCCCTTCAGACTAGCGGATCTAGGGGATACGCAGTATTTT. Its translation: CASSPFRLADLGDTQYF.